This T cell receptor beta chain was sequenced during a study of T cell clonality in common variable immunodeficiency. This clone was counted many times. Produced via immunoSEQ multiplex PCR; TCRdb's table is partial and in-frame only. The sample is made up of 50,000 to 60,000 clones, none counted only once. The receptor was isolated from a person aged 18-70 years in good health. Sequencing was performed on peripheral blood mononuclear cells.

CDR3 bases read: TGTGCCAGTAGCCCCCACATCCTTGGGCAGCCGATGATCACTGAA. It yields the protein CASSPHILGQPMITE. From start to end, the CDR3 is CASSPHILGQPMITEAFF. The rearrangement uses TRBV19 and TRBJ1-1; D unclear. The read halts 3 residues ahead of the CDR3 end, with the missing end drawn from the germline J gene. V shed 6 bases and J shed 4 bases, with 27 bases lying between them. This CDR3 has 18 amino acids. Germline V CDR1 and CDR2: LNHDA, SQIVND (reference sequence).